This T cell receptor (beta chain) was captured by sequencing in a study of T-cell memory formation after mild COVID-19. Study-wide findings and caveats: Among clones contracting day 15 to 85, CD4/CD8 was balanced, whereas later expanders leaned CD4+.

Using its own MiXCR run on the 5' RACE reads, TCRdb lists one record per CDR3 protein. The table shows roughly 400,000 distinct CDR3 sequences, with about a sixth occurring only once. With respect to this clonotype: No antigen is known for it.

In germline, CDR1 is KGHDR, CDR2 SFDVKD. V was pared by 0 bases and J by 7 bases, with 16 bases between. The CDR3 is made up of 16 amino acids. The specimen sequenced was PBMCs or a T cell subset sorted from them (not recorded which). This chain links TRBV24-1 with TRBJ2-3; D remains ambiguous. The receptor was derived from a man in his late teens or twenties who had mild COVID-19 (a few samples of this study predate the infection). Cell type and time point are not known. CDR3 coding DNA: TGTGCCACCAGTGATTTGGTAGCAGGTGTACCAAATACGCAGTATTTT. Amino acid sequence: CATSDLVAGVPNTQYF.